This is a list of T cell receptor beta chains from one sample in a study of CXCR3-negative and CXCR3-positive naive CD8 T cells. After re-calling the 5' RACE reads, TCRdb lists one entry per CDR3 protein, DNA absent. Recorded for this sample: 30,000 to 40,000 distinct CDR3 sequences. Sequencing was performed on memory CD8+ T cells from blood. These receptors all come from a human donor in good health. Some clones in this sample may be carry-over from other donors' samples. Each CDR3 is given with its conserved first and last residue. Fields, in order: J gene, V gene, clone size, CDR3 protein. Not every row has a clone size; where given, it reads once, few, many or a size class.

TRBJ2-1 | TRBV7-3 | - | CASSRLAGGYNEQFF
TRBJ1-1 | TRBV5-1 | - | CASSLVSFDLNTEAFF
TRBJ2-2 | TRBV6-2/TRBV6-3 | - | CASTFYPLGGELFF
TRBJ2-7 | TRBV20-1 | - | CSAPTMTPTYEQYF
TRBJ2-3 | TRBV7-2 | - | CASRATGLFRDTQYF
TRBJ2-7 | TRBV29-1 | - | CSVSGDNQYEQYF
TRBJ1-1 | TRBV14 | - | CASSQGGQIEAFF
TRBJ1-2 | TRBV28 | - | CASSHDRGASGYTF
TRBJ2-3 | TRBV29-1 | - | CSVEVLAANTDTQYF
TRBJ2-3 | TRBV4-2 | - | CASSQAGTSGADTQYF
TRBJ2-2 | TRBV4-3 | - | CASSRGTPNTGELFF
TRBJ2-3 | TRBV20-1 | - | CSARKLPTITDTQYF
TRBJ2-7 | TRBV7-6 | - | CASSLSSGGAYEQYF
TRBJ2-1 | TRBV29-1 | - | CSALPPYEQFF
TRBJ2-5 | TRBV4-3 | - | CASSQSSGGQETQYF
TRBJ2-1 | TRBV20-1 | - | CSALSGGAPASYNEQFF
TRBJ1-6 | TRBV9 | - | CASSVSWDPEENSPLHF
TRBJ2-1 | TRBV29-1 | - | CSGEWVNEQFF
TRBJ2-4 | TRBV14 | - | CASSQAAGAAKNIQYF
TRBJ2-7 | TRBV14 | - | CASSPRGFYEQYF
TRBJ2-7 | TRBV6-5 | - | CASRYRVSYEQYF
TRBJ2-7 | TRBV7-2 | - | CASSSGDYEQYF
TRBJ2-3 | TRBV29-1 | - | CSVEDPGLAGTQYF
TRBJ1-2 | TRBV7-9 | - | CASSFAPGTGSGNNYGYTF
TRBJ1-1 | TRBV5-1 | - | CASSLEWSTEAFF
TRBJ2-1 | TRBV7-6 | - | CASSLYAPLGGRLGNEQFF
TRBJ2-7 | TRBV4-3 | - | CASSLGTGGMHEQYF
TRBJ2-7 | TRBV6-2/TRBV6-3 | - | CASSSSPAGEQYF
TRBJ1-1 | TRBV4-3 | - | CASSQVTGLNTEAFF
TRBJ1-1 | TRBV10-2 | medium-sized | CASSPLRTNTEAFF
TRBJ2-1 | TRBV4-2 | - | CASSQELAGQQFF
TRBJ2-1 | TRBV29-1 | - | CSVPQPNEQFF
TRBJ1-6 | TRBV5-1 | - | CASSQRVPRGPGNSPLHF
TRBJ1-5 | TRBV6-2/TRBV6-3 | - | CASSLGAGRPKHF
TRBJ2-1 | TRBV29-1 | - | CSAGDGGALYNEQFF
TRBJ2-2 | TRBV4-2 | - | CASSPRGLAGGVSGELFF
TRBJ2-1 | TRBV5-1 | - | CANSLEGSGSAYNEQLF
TRBJ1-1 | TRBV6-6 | - | CASSYGGEAFF
TRBJ1-5 | TRBV4-2 | - | CASSQERPQPQHF
TRBJ2-7 | TRBV29-1 | - | CSVDDGEDEQYF
TRBJ2-5 | TRBV3-1 | - | CASSQVGGGRETQYF
TRBJ2-2 | TRBV6-4 | medium-sized | CASSDSTGVTGELFF
TRBJ2-5 | TRBV4-1 | - | CASSPTGIRETQYF
TRBJ2-6 | TRBV28 | - | CASSLLGRGSGANVLTF
TRBJ2-3 | TRBV14 | - | CASSRDSVTQYF
TRBJ2-1 | TRBV20-1 | medium-sized | CSARASTSGDYNEQFF
TRBJ2-1 | TRBV5-1 | - | CASNLGQGRNEQFF
TRBJ2-7 | TRBV14 | - | CASSQRTRLAGSYEQYF
TRBJ2-5 | TRBV12-3/TRBV12-4 | - | CASSSPTGQVPETQYF
TRBJ2-2 | TRBV11-2 | - | CASQLGRPTGELFF
TRBJ2-1 | TRBV2 | - | CASSESGGSRYNEQFF
TRBJ2-7 | TRBV5-8 | medium-sized | CASSLSDGTYEQYF
TRBJ2-7 | TRBV20-1 | - | CSAREMTTSYEQYF
TRBJ2-7 | TRBV20-1 | - | CSATITGTGLYEQYF